A single sample is the source of the 30 T cell receptor beta chains below, sequenced in a study of post-analysis software for immune sequencing data. Study-level results: Relative to controls, patients had a handful of TRBV segments at higher frequency, with TRBV5-6, TRBV5-1 and TRBV20-1 among these.

cDNA libraries of TCR beta carried unique molecular identifiers. TCRdb called the PCR reads again in MiXCR, with one record for every CDR3 protein. This sample has hundreds of thousands of distinct CDR3 sequences, with roughly 46% found just once. These receptors have no known antigen. The material sequenced was blood. These receptors were collected from a girl between 5 and 17 years old with multiple sclerosis.

This clonotype was detected only a few times. V and J are TRBV4-1 and TRBJ2-6; D remains ambiguous. There are 16 residues in the CDR3. The germline gives CDR1 MGHRA, CDR2 YSYEKL. The V end was cut by 2 bases, the J end by 0 bases, with 8 bases between. The CDR3 protein is CASSQPVFSGANVLTF. DNA of the CDR3: TGCGCCAGCAGCCAACCAGTGTTCTCTGGGGCCAACGTCCTGACTTTC.

This clonotype has only a few counts. The chain links TRBV20-1 to TRBJ2-7; TRBD1 matches at 10 bases. The CDR3 is 14 residues long. The ends lost 3 bases at V and 5 bases at J; junction bases unmatched: 7. Germline V gives CDR1 DFQATT, CDR2 SNEGSKA (reference sequence). CDR3 coding DNA: TGCAGTGCTAGTGGACAGGGGGTTTTGGACGAGCAGTACTTC. As protein: CSASGQGVLDEQYF.

This clonotype has more than one count but fewer than ten. The V gene is TRBV5-1, the J gene TRBJ2-7; no reliable D call. The CDR3 covers 14 residues. The ends were cut back, 0 bases at V and 2 bases at J, with 9 bases in the middle. The V gene's germline CDR1 is SGHRS and CDR2 YFSETQ. The CDR3 bases are TGCGCCAGCAGCTTGGATAGCCCAACCTACGAGCAGTACTTC. Its translation: CASSLDSPTYEQYF.

V and J are TRBV10-3 and TRBJ2-3; D might be TRBD1 (5 bases). Germline CDR1 is ENHRY and CDR2 is SYGVKD. This CDR3 spans 16 amino acids. V dropped 9 bases and J dropped 0 bases, with 19 bases sitting between them. The CDR3 DNA is TGTGCCATAAATCCCGGTACAGGCCTCAGCACAGATACGCAGTATTTT. This encodes CAINPGTGLSTDTQYF.

V is TRBV29-1 and J is TRBJ1-2, with TRBD1 as a possible D gene (6 bases). This CDR3 is built from 12 residues. Trimming shortened V by 7 bases and J by 7 bases, and 16 bases separated the two germline ends. Germline assignment: CDR1 SQVTM and CDR2 ANQGSEA. The CDR3 reads CSANRVFGGYTF. CDR3 DNA: TGCAGCGCCAACAGGGTTTTTGGTGGCTACACCTTC.

The J gene is TRBJ2-1, the V gene TRBV19, with 13 bases matching TRBD2. This CDR3 is built from 20 residues. J gave up 0 bases and V 4 bases, and 12 bases lay outside the gene matches. The germline CDR1 and CDR2 sequences are LNHDA and SQIVND (reference sequence). The CDR3 loop is CASSRTRTSGGPSSYNEQFF. For the CDR3, the DNA is TGTGCCAGTAGTAGGACTAGGACTAGCGGGGGTCCCAGCTCCTACAATGAGCAGTTCTTC.

V and J are TRBV5-1 and TRBJ2-3; D unresolved. V was trimmed by 4 bases and J by 0 bases, leaving 18 bases between them. CDR1 SGHRS and CDR2 YFSETQ come from the germline V gene. The CDR3 is 17 residues long. The CDR3 nucleotides are TGCGCCAGCAGCCTGGCCTTAGGCACCTCTAGCACAGATACGCAGTATTTT. It specifies CASSLALGTSSTDTQYF.

The chain carries TRBV7-9 and TRBJ1-1; D might be TRBD1 (5 bases). Germline CDR1 reads SEHNR; CDR2 reads FQNEAQ (reference sequence). This CDR3 contains 15 residues. V was shortened by 5 bases and J by 0 bases, with 13 bases between the two germline ends. In DNA, the CDR3 is TGTGCCAGCAGCCTCCTGGGGCCCATGAACACTGAAGCTTTCTTT. The encoded protein is CASSLLGPMNTEAFF.

This CDR3 reads CSARPGGLAEVIQYF. CDR3 DNA sequence: TGCAGTGCTAGACCGGGGGGACTAGCGGAAGTCATTCAGTACTTC. The chain couples TRBV20-1 to TRBJ2-4, with TRBD2 matching 11 bases. V lost 2 bases to trimming and J lost 9 bases; unmatched junction nucleotides: 9. The CDR3 runs 15 residues. Germline assignment: CDR1 DFQATT and CDR2 SNEGSKA (reference sequence).

In this sample, this clonotype turned up a few times. This chain uses TRBV5-1 with TRBJ2-1; TRBD2 agrees at 13 bases. The V segment lost 4 bases and the J segment 8 bases; nucleotides outside the gene matches: 6. The CDR3 has 15 residues. The germline V gene encodes CDR1 SGHRS and CDR2 YFSETQ. CDR3 DNA: TGCGCCAGCAGCCGACTAGCGGGGGGCCAGGATGAGCAGTTCTTC. Translated: CASSRLAGGQDEQFF. Supplemented by reference TRBV5-1 and TRBJ2-1, the full variable domain reads KAGVTQTPRYLIKTRGQQVTLSCSPISGHRSVSWYQQTPGQGLQFLFEYFSETQRNKGNFPGRFSGRQFSNSRSEMNVSTLELGDSALYLCASSRLAGGQDEQFFGPGTRLTVL.

The chain links TRBV20-1 to TRBJ2-5; D gene ambiguous. In germline, CDR1 is DFQATT, CDR2 SNEGSKA (reference sequence). The germline V and J ends were trimmed by 4 bases and 3 bases, with 12 bases remaining between them. The CDR3 is 13 residues long. The CDR3 nucleotides read TGCAGTGCTAAAGTGGAGTTTGAAGAGACCCAGTACTTC. Translated: CSAKVEFEETQYF.

This rearrangement joins TRBV29-1 to TRBJ1-2, with no clear D. The CDR3 spans 16 residues. Germline lookup yields CDR1 SQVTM and CDR2 ANQGSEA. Trimming removed 4 bases at V and 1 base at J, with 19 bases between. CDR3 DNA sequence: TGCAGCGTTGGGCCACAGCTGACCGGGGATAACTATGGCTACACCTTC. Translation: CSVGPQLTGDNYGYTF. The complete variable domain, with remaining parts taken from reference TRBV29-1 and TRBJ1-2, reads SAVISQKPSRDICQRGTSLTIQCQVDSQVTMMFWYRQQPGQSLTLIATANQGSEATYESGFVIDKFPISRPNLTFSTLTVSNMSPEDSSIYLCSVGPQLTGDNYGYTFGSGTRLTVV.

V and J are TRBV10-3 and TRBJ2-7; 8 nucleotides line up with TRBD2. CDR1 is ENHRY and CDR2 is SYGVKD in the germline V gene. The CDR3 is 14 amino acids. Trimming took 3 bases from V and 1 from J; bases not matched to a gene: 2. The CDR3 DNA follows: TGTGCCATCAGTGATGAGCGGGGGTCCTACGAGCAGTACTTC. This sequence encodes CAISDERGSYEQYF.

This clonotype came up a few times. V usage is TRBV12-3 or TRBV12-4 and J usage is TRBJ2-1, with D possibly matching TRBD1 (6 bases). The CDR3 is made up of 17 amino acids. Trimming pared 5 bases from V and 5 bases from J, leaving 22 bases between. The CDR3 bases are TGTGCCAGCAGTCTGGAACAGGGCAGTAGACGCAACAATGAGCAGTTCTTC. Its translation is CASSLEQGSRRNNEQFF.

The chain recombines TRBV15 with TRBJ2-7; D assignment may be TRBD1 or TRBD2 (5 bases each). Germline CDR1 LNHNV, CDR2 YYDKDF (reference sequence). Trimming removed 0 bases at V and 3 bases at J, with 12 bases between. The CDR3 consists of 15 residues. The CDR3, as DNA: TGTGCCACCAGCAGAGATGTGGGGGTTGGCTACGAGCAGTACTTC. The encoded protein is CATSRDVGVGYEQYF.

V and J are TRBV10-3 and TRBJ2-4; 10 positions agree with TRBD1. The J call may be wrong; the DNA end is better matched by TRBJ2-7. This CDR3 has 15 amino acids. The germline CDR1 and CDR2 sequences are ENHRY and SYGVKD. The CDR3 nucleotides are TGTGCCATCCTAGCCGGGGACAGGGGTCGATACGAGCAGTACTTC. It encodes CAILAGDRGRYEQYF.

This clonotype was seen only a few times. V usage is TRBV12-3 or TRBV12-4 and J usage is TRBJ2-7; TRBD2 agrees at 8 bases. V gave up 6 bases and J gave up 2 bases; unmatched junction bases: 9. This CDR3 is 15 amino acids long. CDR3 sequence: CASRSTSGVAYEQYF. In DNA, the CDR3 is TGTGCCAGCAGAAGTACTAGCGGAGTCGCCTACGAGCAGTACTTC.

A note on this clonotype: One junction end does not reproduce the germline sequence, and a read error may be involved. The chain recombines TRBV6-6 with TRBJ2-7, with 10 nucleotides matching TRBD1. CDR1 is MNHNY and CDR2 is SVGAGI in the germline V gene (reference sequence). The CDR3 loop spans 16 amino acids. The CDR3 is CTSRDRQGALSYEQYF. For the CDR3, the DNA is TGTACCAGCAGAGATCGACAGGGGGCCCTCTCCTACGAGCAGTACTTC.

This clonotype was picked up a small number of times. This chain links TRBV12-3 or TRBV12-4 with TRBJ2-3; D not resolved. V shed 3 bases and J shed 2 bases, with 12 bases lying between them. The CDR3 is 15 amino acids. This CDR3 reads CASSFWATFTDTQYF. CDR3 DNA: TGTGCCAGCAGTTTTTGGGCTACCTTCACAGATACGCAGTATTTT.

This sequence joins TRBV6-5 and TRBJ2-5; 7 nucleotides match TRBD2. The J call may be in error: the DNA end matches TRBJ2-7 better. The length of the CDR3 is 16 residues. Germline CDR1 MNHEY, CDR2 SVGAGI. CDR3 protein: CASSYSTLAATYEQYF. CDR3 bases: TGTGCCAGCAGTTACTCGACGCTAGCGGCTACCTACGAGCAGTACTTC.

Comments on this clonotype: This may come from a read error, since a much larger clone is one base off. V and J are TRBV14 and TRBJ2-7; D not resolved. The CDR3 has 11 amino acids. Germline V gives CDR1 SGHDN, CDR2 FVKESK. The V end was cut by 1 base, the J end by 6 bases, with 4 bases between. The DNA for the CDR3 is TGTGCCAGCAGCCAAGCGGTCGAGCAGTACTTC. Translated: CASSQAVEQYF.

The J gene is TRBJ2-7, the V gene TRBV12-3 or TRBV12-4, with D unclear. The CDR3 length is 14 residues. Trimming removed 9 bases from V and 3 bases from J, with 18 bases in between. Here the CDR3 reads CASTDPRLFYEQYF. CDR3 nucleotide sequence: TGTGCCAGTACGGACCCTCGATTGTTCTACGAGCAGTACTTC.

The sample holds a few counts of this clonotype. V is TRBV29-1 and J is TRBJ1-1, with D hard to call. The V end lost 2 bases, the J end lost 0 bases, and 7 bases lay between the germline ends. Looked up from germline, CDR1 is SQVTM and CDR2 is ANQGSEA. The CDR3 is 13 amino acids. CDR3 residues: CSVEKVLNTEAFF. Written as DNA, the CDR3 is TGCAGCGTTGAAAAAGTCTTGAACACTGAAGCTTTCTTT.

This clonotype was found a few times. The V and J genes are TRBV4-1 and TRBJ2-5; 14 positions match TRBD2. The CDR3 loop spans 16 amino acids. J lost 5 bases, V lost 5 bases, and 7 bases had no gene match. Per germline, CDR1 MGHRA and CDR2 YSYEKL. The CDR3 loop reads CASSETSGGAEETQYF. For the CDR3, the DNA is TGCGCCAGCAGCGAGACTAGCGGGGGGGCCGAGGAGACCCAGTACTTC.

A note on this clonotype: An end of the junction does not agree with germline; a read error may underlie this. This rearrangement joins TRBV3-1 to TRBJ1-2; D is unclear. Looked up from germline, CDR1 is LGHDT and CDR2 is YNNKEL (reference sequence). The CDR3 has 13 residues. The CDR3 DNA reads TGTGCCGGCAGCCCCTTGGCTAACTATGGCTACACCTTC. Translated: CAGSPLANYGYTF.

The rearrangement uses TRBV6-4 and TRBJ2-5, with D perhaps matching TRBD2 (5 bases). The CDR3 length is 13 residues. Germline values: CDR1 MRHNA, CDR2 SNTAGT. The V end was cut by 6 bases, the J end by 11 bases, with 19 bases between. CDR3 bases: TGTGCCAGCAGCAAGGGAGTGTTTGTTGAACAGTACTTC. Its translation: CASSKGVFVEQYF.

V usage is TRBV4-2 and J usage is TRBJ2-5; TRBD2 might be the D (6 bases). V lost 4 bases to trimming and J lost 3 bases, with 12 bases between them. The CDR3 spans 14 residues. CDR1 and CDR2 (germline): LGHNA, YNFKEQ. The CDR3 loop is CASSRVPSEETQYF. DNA for the CDR3: TGTGCCAGCAGCCGAGTGCCTAGCGAAGAGACCCAGTACTTC.

V and J are TRBV29-1 and TRBJ2-3; perhaps TRBD2 as D (7 bases). Germline lookup yields CDR1 SQVTM and CDR2 ANQGSEA. Trimming removed 5 bases at V and 2 bases at J, with 17 bases between. The CDR3 spans 15 residues. The CDR3: CSVTGGRIATDTQYF. As DNA, the CDR3 is TGCAGCGTTACGGGGGGCAGGATTGCCACAGATACGCAGTATTTT.

J is TRBJ2-5 and V is TRBV20-1; TRBD2 matches 10 bases. Germline CDR1 reads DFQATT; CDR2 reads SNEGSKA (reference sequence). J lost 4 bases, V lost 6 bases, and 8 bases had no gene match. CDR3 size: 14 residues. The CDR3 DNA reads as TGCAGTGCGAAAAGCGGGGGGGGGCCAGAGACCCAGTACTTC. It codes for CSAKSGGGPETQYF.

This clonotype was seen many times. The chain uses TRBV5-1 and TRBJ2-3; D is unclear. V was trimmed by 0 bases and J by 6 bases, leaving 5 bases between them. CDR1 and CDR2 (germline): SGHRS, YFSETQ. The CDR3 consists of 12 residues. CDR3 coding DNA: TGCGCCAGCAGCTTGGCCGGGGATACGCAGTATTTT. Its protein is CASSLAGDTQYF.